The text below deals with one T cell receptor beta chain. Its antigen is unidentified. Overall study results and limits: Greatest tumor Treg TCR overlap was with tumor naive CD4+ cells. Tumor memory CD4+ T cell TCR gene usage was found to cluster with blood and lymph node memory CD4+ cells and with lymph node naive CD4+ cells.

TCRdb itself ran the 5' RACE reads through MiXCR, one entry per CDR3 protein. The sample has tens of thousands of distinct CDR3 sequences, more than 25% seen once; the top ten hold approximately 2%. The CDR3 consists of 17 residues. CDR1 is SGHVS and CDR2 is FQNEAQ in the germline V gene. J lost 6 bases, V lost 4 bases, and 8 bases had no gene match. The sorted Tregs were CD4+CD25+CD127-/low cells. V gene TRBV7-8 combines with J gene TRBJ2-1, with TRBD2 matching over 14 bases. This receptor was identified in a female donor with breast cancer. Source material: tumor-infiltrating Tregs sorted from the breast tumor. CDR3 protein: CASSSVTGTSGGNEQFF. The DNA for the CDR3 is TGTGCCAGCAGCTCTGTAACCGGGACTAGCGGGGGCAATGAGCAGTTCTTC.